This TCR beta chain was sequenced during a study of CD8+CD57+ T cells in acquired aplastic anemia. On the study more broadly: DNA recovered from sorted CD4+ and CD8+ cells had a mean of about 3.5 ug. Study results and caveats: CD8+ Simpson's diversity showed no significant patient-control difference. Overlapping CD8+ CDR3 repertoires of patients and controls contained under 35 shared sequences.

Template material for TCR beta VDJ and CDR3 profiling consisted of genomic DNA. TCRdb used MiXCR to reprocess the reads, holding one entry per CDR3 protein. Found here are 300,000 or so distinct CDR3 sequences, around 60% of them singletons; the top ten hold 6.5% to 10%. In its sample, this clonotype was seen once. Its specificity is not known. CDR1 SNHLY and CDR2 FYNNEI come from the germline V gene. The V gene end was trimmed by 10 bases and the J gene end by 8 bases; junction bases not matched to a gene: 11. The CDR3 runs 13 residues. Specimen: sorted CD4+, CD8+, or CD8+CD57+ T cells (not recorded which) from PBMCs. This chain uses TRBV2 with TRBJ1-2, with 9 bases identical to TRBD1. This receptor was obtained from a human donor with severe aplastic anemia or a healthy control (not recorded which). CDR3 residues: CAIGTGGAGGYTF. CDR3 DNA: TGTGCCATCGGAACAGGGGGCGCGGGCGGCTACACCTTC.